This T cell receptor (beta chain) was observed in a study of early T cells in non-severe SARS-CoV-2 infection (dated by TCRdb to about 2021). About the study as a whole: Because TCR sequencing relied on bulk RNA taken from unsorted whole blood, pairing of alpha and beta chains was not possible. The paper's findings and limits, for the study overall: VDJdb matching was skewed toward anti-spike CD8 responses and likely underestimated virus-specific expansions, missing private and CD4 specificities.

Preparation of the library involved 5' RACE. TCRdb names NextSeq 500 as the instrument used. Unique molecular identifiers were attached to individual cDNA molecules in the TCR library protocol so that sequencing error and PCR bias could be corrected. TCR alpha and beta chains were both sequenced, and the abundances of alpha and beta sequences in each sample were closely correlated with each other. Regarding the original processing steps: V gene, J gene and CDR3 annotation of TCR sequences was performed with Decombinator V4. Expanded TCRs were defined as changing significantly between any two time points under a Poisson model with p below 0.0001. TCR abundances were normalised to the total number of TCRs sequenced per sample and were expressed as counts per million. TRAV1-2 paired with TRAJ12, TRAJ20 or TRAJ33 defined MAIT TCRs, while TRAV10 paired with TRAJ18 defined iNKT TCRs. VDJdb, accessed 1 November 2021, was searched for CMV, EBV and SARS-CoV-2 annotated TCRs, excluding TCRs annotated for multiple antigens. The public reads were quality trimmed at Q25 with fastp and then assembled into clones with MiXCR by TCRdb, keeping productive beta chains. Each entry is one CDR3 protein sequence, shown with its most common DNA and genes. TCRdb, not the original authors, processed these V and J calls. The sample table lists 95,000 to 110,000 distinct CDR3 sequences, 11% of them with a count of one. More than 6.5% of the sample is taken by the ten largest.

From the germline V gene (reference sequence), CDR1 is SEHNR and CDR2 is FQNEAQ. Trimming accounts for 6 bases at V and 6 bases at J, while the number of junction bases matched to no gene is 8. The CDR3 covers 15 residues, taking in both the cysteine and the phenylalanine. The CDR3 DNA has 45 bases and is translated from base 1. This clonotype has more than one count but fewer than ten. Its antigen has not been determined. No base qualities exist here, and no much larger clone lies one base off it. A case-control design nested within a healthcare worker cohort in London, UK, was used, with weekly nasopharyngeal swab PCR tests and blood sampling performed. Between 23 and 31 March 2020, the week of the UK lockdown, healthcare workers were enrolled and then followed up weekly for as long as 16 weeks.

This TCR was recovered from an adult who was a healthcare worker with PCR-confirmed SARS-CoV-2 infection or an uninfected control (not recorded which). The sequence is built from TRBV7-9 and TRBJ2-7; 13 nucleotides in the junction match TRBD2. Source material: whole blood. The bases are TGTGCCAGCAGTTCCGGGACTAGCGGGAACCGCGAGCAGTACTTC. It translates as CASSSGTSGNREQYF.